What follows describes a single T cell receptor (beta chain). The clone's antigen remains unknown. It has no much larger one-base neighbor in the sample; base qualities were not kept. The V and J ends are trimmed by 2 bases and 3 bases, leaving 9 bases between them. From a lookup of the germline V gene (reference sequence), CDR1 and CDR2 are SGHNT and YYREEE. The CDR3 has 13 amino acids, counting the end cysteine and phenylalanine. CDR3 DNA is the only sequence kept; it has 39 bases, read in frame from the first base. Peripheral blood samples were provided by related bone marrow donors on the day of marrow donation. Naive T cells were defined as viable CD3+CD4+ or CD3+CD8+ cells that were CCR7+CD45RA+CD45RO-CD95-CD27+CD28+. Peripheral blood and bone marrow mononuclear cells were isolated by Ficoll-Hypaque density centrifugation and cryopreserved. Sorting of CD4+ and CD8+ T cells, including naive and memory subsets, was performed by FACS on a FACSAria II.

The sample belongs to a study of T cells after posttransplantation cyclophosphamide listed by TCRdb under 2016. Notes on the research overall: The study tracked T cell repertoire reconstitution by TRB sequencing after myeloablative bone marrow transplantation using posttransplantation cyclophosphamide as GVHD prophylaxis. Samples from about 35 PTCy-treated patients, along with samples from around 16 of their related bone marrow donors, underwent antigen receptor sequencing. In 3 patients, up to roughly 3 additional blood samples taken between 2 and 5.2 years after transplant also underwent TRB sequencing, as did pretransplant blood from a handful of patients. Blood from every one of the approximately 30 PTCy patients who had 1-year posttransplant specimens underwent TRB sequencing. Because TRA and TRB clonality were tightly correlated in 9 samples, subsequent TCR analyses were focused on TRB only. Public TRB sequences were checked against a database of over 3,500 sequences associated with responses to pathogens, tumor antigens, self-antigens and alloantigens.

General study outcomes and caveats: The TRB repertoires of T cells infiltrating skin or GI tract showed only limited overlap with the TRB repertoires of T cells in blood. Across approximately 45 patients, TRB clonality was highly associated with recipient CMV seropositivity and CMV reactivation, and diversity in PTCy patients was similar to diversity in CNI/methotrexate controls. At 1-2 months, donor-recipient similarity was low but rose over the first year, and the later blood repertoires were often dominated by donor CD8+ memory clones.

Genomic DNA was the input for TRB sequencing, which was run either with the immunoSEQ assay at survey resolution or with the hsTCRB kit. The authors' analysis ran thus. The immunoSEQ software was used for initial read processing, and the LymphoSeq R package was used for repertoire analyses. Clonality was computed as 1 minus normalized Shannon entropy, and a Gini coefficient was also calculated for each TRB dataset. Phenotypes of unsorted samples were inferred by mapping TRB sequences from sorted subsets of the recipient or donor onto unsorted samples of the same recipient. Imported from immuneACCESS, the table was reduced by TCRdb to in-frame sequences with V and J called. These copies leave out some clones; in studies compared against another copy, an unresolved V gene accounts for under half, and the cause of the remainder is not known. Clonal size and the V and J genes are those of that table, whereas D and trimming came from the DNA. A total of about 6,400 clones appear in this sample, around 98% of them only once. Of the sample, just over 0.5% falls within the top ten clones.

This clonotype was sampled from a woman between 25 and 40 years old in good health and a related stem cell transplant donor. What was sequenced was naive CD8+ T cells sorted from PBMCs. The rearranged segments are TRBV5-4 and TRBJ2-7, with the D gene uncertain. The base sequence is TGTGCCAGCAGCTTTGGTGGCAGCTACGAGCAGTACTTC. Its coded protein is CASSFGGSYEQYF.